This T cell receptor (beta chain) comes out of a study of T cell repertoires in cytomegalovirus infection. Turning to the study itself: Both CMV infection and a matching HLA type were indicated by public TCR beta signatures.

TCRdb re-analysed the reads in MiXCR, keeping a single row per CDR3 protein. The repertoire includes around 290,000 distinct CDR3 sequences, roughly a quarter of them detected once, and around 13% sits in the top ten. The table lists this clonotype with many counts. Material: PBMCs. The receptor was isolated from a human donor in good health (CMV status not recorded). Some clones in this sample may be carry-over from other donors' samples.

The CDR3 spells CASSETRLPGTGELFF. In nucleotides, the CDR3 is TGTGCCAGCAGTGAAACCAGGCTCCCTGGCACCGGGGAGCTGTTTTTT. The chain combines TRBV11-2 with TRBJ2-2; D gene unclear. Germline CDR1 reads SGHAT; CDR2 reads FQNNGV. V lost 6 bases to trimming and J lost 4 bases, with 18 bases between them. CDR3 length: 16 amino acids.